A single sample is the source of the 9 T cell receptor beta chains below, sequenced in a study of tumor-infiltrating lymphocytes in primary liver carcinoma. A primer matching the constant region was used to make TCR beta cDNA from around 550 ng of total RNA. Three-round nested multiplex PCR performed with slightly modified ARM-PCR produced the TCR beta libraries. Primers for the first two PCR rounds were TRBV1-TRBV30 forward primers and a C-beta reverse primer (about 10 cycles per round). TCRdb re-analysed the multiplex PCR reads in MiXCR, keeping a single row per CDR3 protein. The repertoire holds just over 300,000 distinct CDR3 sequences, with almost 60% as singletons. Germline DNA was also extracted, with blood RNA taken from unsorted whole blood. Sequencing was performed on peripheral blood. The receptors shown here come from a woman younger than 45 with primary liver carcinoma and hepatitis B virus infection.

Note on this clonotype: A much larger clone differs by one base, so this may be a read error. This chain joins TRBV12-3 or TRBV12-4 and TRBJ2-1; 10 bases map to TRBD2. This CDR3 is built from 15 residues. CDR3 coding DNA: TGTGCCAGCAGAGATGGACTAGCGGCTTACAATAAGCAGTTCTTC. Its protein product is CASRDGLAAYNKQFF.

This chain links TRBV29-1 with TRBJ2-7; D gene unclear. The CDR3 covers 11 residues. Germline V gene lookup returns CDR1 SQVTM and CDR2 ANQGSEA. V was clipped by 8 bases and J by 4 bases, with 12 bases between them. CDR3 sequence reads: CSIHDSYEQYF. DNA for the CDR3: TGCAGCATTCACGACTCTTACGAGCAGTACTTC.

A remark on this clonotype: This may stem from a read error, because a much larger clone lies one nucleotide away. The chain combines TRBV12-3 or TRBV12-4 with TRBJ1-6, with D perhaps matching TRBD1 (5 bases). With 5 bases removed from V and 7 bases from J, the gap between germline ends came to 9 bases. This CDR3 has 13 residues. In DNA, the CDR3 is TGTGCCAGCAGTCGGGACGGGAATTCACCCCTCCACTTT. Its translation: CASSRDGNSPLHF.

This chain links TRBV2 with TRBJ2-5, with TRBD2 identical over 8 bases. The V and J ends lost 10 bases and 7 bases, in that order; junction bases with no gene match: 11. Per germline, CDR1 SNHLY and CDR2 FYNNEI. The CDR3 length is 13 residues. In DNA form, the CDR3 reads TGTGCCATATCAGCGGGAGAACTGGGGACCCAGTACTTC. Amino acids: CAISAGELGTQYF.

Points on this clonotype: At one end, the junction sequence differs from germline, possibly due to a read error. V usage is TRBV11-2 and J usage is TRBJ2-1; the D is unclear. The CDR3 totals 15 residues. Germline V gene data show CDR1 as SGHAT and CDR2 as FQNNGV. DNA of the CDR3: TGTGCCAGCGGCTTAGTGTCCTTAAGTATCCATGAGCAGTTCTTC. The encoded protein is CASGLVSLSIHEQFF.

The rearrangement uses TRBV7-9 and TRBJ2-5; weak D call: TRBD2 (5 bases). Germline V CDR1 and CDR2: SEHNR, FQNEAQ (reference sequence). The CDR3 runs 15 residues. V lost 1 base and J lost 1, with 10 bases in between. The CDR3 loop reads CASSLGGPRQETQYF. CDR3 in DNA: TGTGCCAGCAGCTTAGGAGGGCCCCGCCAAGAGACCCAGTACTTC.

The gene calls are TRBV7-9 and TRBJ2-3; the match to TRBD2 covers 8 bases. The junction had 2 bases not matched to a gene; V was cut back by 1 base and J by 2 bases. Germline V CDR1 and CDR2: SEHNR, FQNEAQ (reference sequence). There are 15 residues in the CDR3. CDR3 sequence (DNA): TGTGCCAGCAGCTTAGGTAGCGGGATCACAGATACGCAGTATTTT. Translated: CASSLGSGITDTQYF.

This clonotype came up once. This could be a read error, since a much larger clone is one nucleotide away. This chain joins TRBV5-4 and TRBJ1-3, with D possibly matching TRBD1 (5 bases). CDR1 and CDR2 (germline): SGHNT, YYREEE (reference sequence). The CDR3 extends over 14 amino acids. This CDR3 reads CTSSTRASGNTIYF. CDR3 DNA: TGTACCAGCAGCACCAGGGCCAGTGGAAACACCATATATTTT.

Note on this clonotype: A much larger clone lies one base from this, so it may be a read error. This chain connects TRBV6-6 to TRBJ2-2; no firm D call. This CDR3 has 17 amino acids. Germline CDR1 MNHNY, CDR2 SVGAGI (reference sequence). The V and J ends lost 7 bases and 4 bases respectively, with 22 bases between them. The CDR3 loop is CASTRHGFERSTGELFF. The CDR3 DNA sequence: TGTGCCAGCACCCGACACGGATTCGAACGGTCCACCGGGGAGCTGTTTTTT.